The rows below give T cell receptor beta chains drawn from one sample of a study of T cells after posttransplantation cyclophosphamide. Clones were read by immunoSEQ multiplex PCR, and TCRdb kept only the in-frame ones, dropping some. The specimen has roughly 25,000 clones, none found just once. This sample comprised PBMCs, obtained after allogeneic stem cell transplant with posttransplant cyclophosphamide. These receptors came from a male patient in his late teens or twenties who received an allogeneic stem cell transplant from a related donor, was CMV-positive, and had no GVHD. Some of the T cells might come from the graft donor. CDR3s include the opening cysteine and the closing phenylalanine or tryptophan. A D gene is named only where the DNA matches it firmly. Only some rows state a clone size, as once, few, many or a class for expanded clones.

cdr3_nt: TGCAGCGTGGGGGAATTAGACAGGGCTAGAGAGCAGTACTTC; cdr3_aa: CSVGELDRAREQYF; d_call: TRBD1; cdr3_length: 14; clone_size: many; j_call: TRBJ2-7; v_call: TRBV29-1
cdr3_nt: TGTGCCGGCAGCTTATCAGTGGGCAGTGCTAACTATGGCTACACCTTC; cdr3_aa: CAGSLSVGSANYGYTF; d_call: NA; cdr3_length: 16; clone_size: NA; j_call: TRBJ1-2; v_call: TRBV11-2
cdr3_nt: TGTGCCAGTAGTTCTACAGAAGCGGGAGCCTACGAGCAGTACTTC; cdr3_aa: CASSSTEAGAYEQYF; d_call: TRBD2; cdr3_length: 15; clone_size: many; j_call: TRBJ2-7; v_call: TRBV19
cdr3_nt: TGCGCCAGCAGCCAAGGCAGGACAATCTCTGGGGCCAACGTCCTGACTTTC; cdr3_aa: CASSQGRTISGANVLTF; d_call: NA; cdr3_length: 17; clone_size: many; j_call: TRBJ2-6; v_call: TRBV4-1
cdr3_nt: TGTGCCTGGAGTGTCCGAGGTACCAGCTCTGGGGCCAACGTCCTGACTTTC; cdr3_aa: CAWSVRGTSSGANVLTF; d_call: NA; cdr3_length: 17; clone_size: many; j_call: TRBJ2-6; v_call: TRBV30
cdr3_nt: TGTGCCAGCAGTTTGGGAGGAGCGGGGAACTACGAGCAGTACTTC; cdr3_aa: CASSLGGAGNYEQYF; d_call: TRBD2; cdr3_length: 15; clone_size: few; j_call: TRBJ2-7; v_call: TRBV28
cdr3_nt: TGCAGCGGCTCCCGACAGGGAAGGACCGGGGAGCTGTTTTTT; cdr3_aa: CSGSRQGRTGELFF; d_call: TRBD1; cdr3_length: 14; clone_size: many; j_call: TRBJ2-2; v_call: TRBV29-1
cdr3_nt: TGTGCCAGCAGTTTTGGCGGCCGCTATGGCTACACCTTC; cdr3_aa: CASSFGGRYGYTF; d_call: NA; cdr3_length: 13; clone_size: many; j_call: TRBJ1-2; v_call: TRBV27
cdr3_nt: TGTGCCAGCAGCTTAAGACTAGACACTGAAGCTTTCTTT; cdr3_aa: CASSLRLDTEAFF; d_call: NA; cdr3_length: 13; clone_size: many; j_call: TRBJ1-1; v_call: TRBV7-6
cdr3_nt: TGTGCCAGCAGCTCGGCTTTCACACAGTTGAACACTGAAGCTTTCTTT; cdr3_aa: CASSSAFTQLNTEAFF; d_call: NA; cdr3_length: 16; clone_size: many; j_call: TRBJ1-1; v_call: TRBV5-6
cdr3_nt: TGTGCCAGCAGCTCACGGGACTATTACAATGAGCAGTTCTTC; cdr3_aa: CASSSRDYYNEQFF; d_call: TRBD2; cdr3_length: 14; clone_size: many; j_call: TRBJ2-1; v_call: TRBV7-8
cdr3_nt: TGTGCCGGACTCGAAGGCGGGAGTGAGACCCAGTACTTC; cdr3_aa: CAGLEGGSETQYF; d_call: TRBD2; cdr3_length: 13; clone_size: few; j_call: TRBJ2-5; v_call: TRBV2
cdr3_nt: TGTGCCAGTAGGGTTGACGGGACAGGGAACTATGGCTACACCTTC; cdr3_aa: CASRVDGTGNYGYTF; d_call: TRBD1; cdr3_length: 15; clone_size: many; j_call: TRBJ1-2; v_call: TRBV19
cdr3_nt: TGTGCCAGCAGCTTATGGACAGGGACACTAACACAGTTCTTC; cdr3_aa: CASSLWTGTLTQFF; d_call: TRBD1; cdr3_length: 14; clone_size: many; j_call: TRBJ2-1; v_call: TRBV7-2
cdr3_nt: TGTGCCAGCAGACCTGACAGGGTTGCCTACGAGCAGTACTTC; cdr3_aa: CASRPDRVAYEQYF; d_call: TRBD1; cdr3_length: 14; clone_size: few; j_call: TRBJ2-7; v_call: TRBV7-9
cdr3_nt: TGTGCCAGCAGCCACCTGACGAGAGGCGCCTCCTATGGCTACACCTTC; cdr3_aa: CASSHLTRGASYGYTF; d_call: NA; cdr3_length: 16; clone_size: many; j_call: TRBJ1-2; v_call: TRBV7-9
cdr3_nt: TGTGCCTGGAGTGTGGACAGTGCCTACGAGCAGTACTTC; cdr3_aa: CAWSVDSAYEQYF; d_call: NA; cdr3_length: 13; clone_size: many; j_call: TRBJ2-7; v_call: TRBV30
cdr3_nt: TGTGCCAGCAGTTACGCAGGGGCGCGAAACACCATATATTTT; cdr3_aa: CASSYAGARNTIYF; d_call: NA; cdr3_length: 14; clone_size: many; j_call: TRBJ1-3; v_call: TRBV6-6
cdr3_nt: TGTGCCAGCGGTTTAGGACAGGGGTCGGGGGAGCAGTACTTC; cdr3_aa: CASGLGQGSGEQYF; d_call: TRBD1; cdr3_length: 14; clone_size: many; j_call: TRBJ2-7; v_call: TRBV6-5
cdr3_nt: TGCGCCAGCAGCTTGGGCGGGGCCCGAGTAAACGAGCAGTACTTC; cdr3_aa: CASSLGGARVNEQYF; d_call: NA; cdr3_length: 15; clone_size: many; j_call: TRBJ2-7; v_call: TRBV5-1
cdr3_nt: TGCGCCAGCGAGGGGGCTAGTGTGTCACAGGTTACGCAGTATTTT; cdr3_aa: CASEGASVSQVTQYF; d_call: TRBD1; cdr3_length: 15; clone_size: many; j_call: TRBJ2-3; v_call: TRBV10-2
cdr3_nt: TGTGCCAGCAGCCGTATCGACAGACTGTTCTACGAGCAGTACTTC; cdr3_aa: CASSRIDRLFYEQYF; d_call: NA; cdr3_length: 15; clone_size: many; j_call: TRBJ2-7; v_call: TRBV28
cdr3_nt: TGTGCCAGCAGCCTTGAGTCTGGAAACACCATATATTTT; cdr3_aa: CASSLESGNTIYF; d_call: NA; cdr3_length: 13; clone_size: many; j_call: TRBJ1-3; v_call: TRBV7-6
cdr3_nt: TGTGCCAGCAGGCGTACAGGGACCGGCGAGCAGTACTTC; cdr3_aa: CASRRTGTGEQYF; d_call: NA; cdr3_length: 13; clone_size: few; j_call: TRBJ2-7; v_call: TRBV28
cdr3_nt: TGTGCCAGCAGCCTCAGGTTGGGGACAGATGGCTACACCTTC; cdr3_aa: CASSLRLGTDGYTF; d_call: TRBD1; cdr3_length: 14; clone_size: many; j_call: TRBJ1-2; v_call: TRBV7-8
cdr3_nt: TGCGCCAGCAGCCAACTTTTGCATCCGGTAGCTTTCTTT; cdr3_aa: CASSQLLHPVAFF; d_call: NA; cdr3_length: 13; clone_size: many; j_call: TRBJ1-1; v_call: TRBV4-1
cdr3_nt: TGTGCCAGCAGTAGGACAGGGGGCGGGACTAATGAAAAACTGTTTTTT; cdr3_aa: CASSRTGGGTNEKLFF; d_call: TRBD1; cdr3_length: 16; clone_size: many; j_call: TRBJ1-4; v_call: TRBV2